This is a list of T cell receptor beta chains from one sample in a study of cytomegalovirus exposure and HLA in healthy donors. Some clones are missing from TCRdb's copy, which holds only in-frame ones; the method was immunoSEQ multiplex PCR. The data show 150,000 to 200,000 clones, over 70% seen once. The sequencing sample was made of PBMCs. These receptors all come from a female donor in good health and CMV-seronegative. Both conserved end residues are part of each CDR3. D genes are given only for firm matches. The size field is filled for only some rows; it gives once, few, many or a size class.

CDR3aa	CDR3nt	abundance	d_gene	j_gene	v_gene
CSVDRGGYEQYF	TGCAGCGTTGATAGGGGGGGCTACGAGCAGTACTTC	once	-	TRBJ2-7	TRBV29-1
CASSWGQGADEQYF	TGCGCCAGCAGCTGGGGACAGGGGGCAGACGAGCAGTACTTC	-	TRBD1	TRBJ2-7	TRBV5-1
CASTTISGLASSYEQYF	TGTGCCAGCACCACGATCTCGGGACTAGCGAGTTCCTACGAGCAGTACTTC	-	TRBD2	TRBJ2-7	TRBV28
CASSFQGLAGVKGYEQYF	TGTGCCAGCAGCTTCCAAGGACTAGCGGGAGTAAAAGGGTACGAGCAGTACTTC	-	TRBD2	TRBJ2-7	TRBV28
CASSWGTGAYEQYF	TGTGCCAGCAGCTGGGGGACAGGGGCCTACGAGCAGTACTTC	-	TRBD1	TRBJ2-7	TRBV5-4
CASSLALDTGELFF	TGTGCCAGCAGCTTGGCCTTAGACACCGGGGAGCTGTTTTTT	-	-	TRBJ2-2	TRBV5-4
CAIGEGYEQYF	TGTGCCATCGGGGAGGGCTACGAGCAGTACTTC	-	TRBD2	TRBJ2-7	TRBV10-3
CASSLAYGSGGQAETQYF	TGTGCCAGCAGCTTGGCTTACGGGTCGGGGGGCCAGGCAGAGACCCAGTACTTC	few	-	TRBJ2-5	TRBV5-8
CASVTFGGAGTDTQYF	TGTGCCAGCGTCACGTTCGGGGGGGCGGGCACAGATACGCAGTATTTT	-	TRBD2	TRBJ2-3	TRBV27
CASSPGLRNTEAFF	TGTGCCAGCAGCCCGGGACTCCGGAACACTGAAGCTTTCTTT	-	-	TRBJ1-1	TRBV7-9
CASSPLGTGSQPQHF	TGCGCCAGCAGCCCGCTGGGAACAGGGAGTCAGCCCCAGCATTTT	-	-	TRBJ1-5	TRBV5-1
CASSLFQGMNTEAFF	TGTGCCAGCAGCTTATTTCAGGGAATGAACACTGAAGCTTTCTTT	few	-	TRBJ1-1	TRBV7-8
CASSISVGDEQYF	TGTGCTAGCAGCATTAGCGTGGGCGACGAGCAGTACTTC	-	-	TRBJ2-7	TRBV7-7
CASSLGAAPERTEAFF	TGTGCCAGCAGCTTAGGTGCGGCCCCCGAGCGCACTGAAGCTTTCTTT	many	-	TRBJ1-1	TRBV7-6
CARSLAKGLGSYNEQFF	TGTGCCAGAAGCTTGGCCAAGGGACTAGGATCCTACAATGAGCAGTTCTTC	-	TRBD2	TRBJ2-1	TRBV5-3
CASSPVDRGIGGYTF	TGTGCCAGCAGCCCAGTAGACAGGGGAATCGGTGGCTACACCTTC	-	TRBD1	TRBJ1-2	TRBV7-8
CASSTPNQPQHF	TGTGCCAGCAGCACTCCCAATCAGCCCCAGCATTTT	-	-	TRBJ1-5	TRBV7-2
CASSSRTGEDTEAFF	TGTGCCAGCAGCTCTAGGACAGGGGAGGACACTGAAGCTTTCTTT	few	TRBD1	TRBJ1-1	TRBV7-9
CASTRWGDNEQFF	TGTGCCAGCACTCGGTGGGGGGACAATGAGCAGTTCTTC	-	-	TRBJ2-1	TRBV2
CASSYSSEGGYTF	TGTGCCAGCAGTTACTCGAGTGAGGGTGGCTACACCTTC	-	-	TRBJ1-2	TRBV6-5
CASSQATGGYGYTF	TGTGCCAGCAGCCAAGCCACAGGGGGCTATGGCTACACCTTC	-	TRBD1	TRBJ1-2	TRBV4-2
CASSPRVAEGYGYTF	TGTGCCAGCAGCCCCAGGGTGGCGGAAGGCTATGGCTACACCTTC	few	-	TRBJ1-2	TRBV9
CASSISGRTGDNQPQHF	TGTGCCAGTAGTATAAGTGGGCGGACAGGGGATAATCAGCCCCAGCATTTT	-	TRBD1	TRBJ1-5	TRBV19
CASSTDRAPNQPQHF	TGTGCCAGTAGCACCGACAGGGCCCCCAATCAGCCCCAGCATTTT	once	TRBD1	TRBJ1-5	TRBV19
CAISEWADSPLHF	TGTGCCATCAGTGAGTGGGCTGATTCACCCCTCCACTTT	-	-	TRBJ1-6	TRBV10-3
CASRSLSGTYEQYF	TGTGCCAGCAGATCTCTAAGCGGTACCTACGAGCAGTACTTC	-	-	TRBJ2-7	TRBV2